This T cell receptor (beta chain) was found in a study of T cells after yellow fever vaccination. Background on the study: Where fractions had low cell numbers, libraries were prepared from them with the SMART-Seq v4 Ultra Low Input RNA kit.

TCRdb reprocessed the 5' RACE reads via MiXCR and lists one record per CDR3 protein. This sample carries hundreds of thousands of distinct CDR3 sequences, around 20% of them seen once, and the ten largest clones take 18%. The germline V gene encodes CDR1 DFQATT and CDR2 SNEGSKA (reference sequence). Trimming removed 3 bases at V and 4 bases at J, with 13 bases between. This CDR3 contains 13 residues. Sample: PBMCs, taken before the yellow fever booster vaccination. The J gene is TRBJ2-7, the V gene TRBV20-1; D is possibly TRBD2 (6 bases). The sequence was collected from a man aged 18 to 35 who received the YFV17D yellow fever vaccine. Here the CDR3 reads CSASRGGVYEQYF. CDR3 bases: TGCAGTGCTAGCCGAGGCGGGGTTTACGAGCAGTACTTC.